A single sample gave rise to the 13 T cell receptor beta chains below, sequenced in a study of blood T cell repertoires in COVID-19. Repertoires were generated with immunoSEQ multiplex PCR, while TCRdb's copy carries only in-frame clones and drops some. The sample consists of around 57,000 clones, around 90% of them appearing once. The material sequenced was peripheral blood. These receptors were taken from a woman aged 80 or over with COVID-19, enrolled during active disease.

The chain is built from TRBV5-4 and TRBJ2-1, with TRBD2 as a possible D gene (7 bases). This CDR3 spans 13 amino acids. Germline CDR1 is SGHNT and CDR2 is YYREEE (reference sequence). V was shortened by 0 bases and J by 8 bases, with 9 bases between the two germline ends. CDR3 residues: CASSLGGGHEQFF. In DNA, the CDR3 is TGTGCCAGCAGCTTGGGGGGGGGCCATGAGCAGTTCTTC.

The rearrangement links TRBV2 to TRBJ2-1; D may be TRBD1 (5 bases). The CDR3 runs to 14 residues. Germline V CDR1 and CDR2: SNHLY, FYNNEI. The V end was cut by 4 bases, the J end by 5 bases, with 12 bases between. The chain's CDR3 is CASSGTGRDNEQFF. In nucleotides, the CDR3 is TGTGCCAGCAGTGGCACAGGTCGAGACAATGAGCAGTTCTTC.

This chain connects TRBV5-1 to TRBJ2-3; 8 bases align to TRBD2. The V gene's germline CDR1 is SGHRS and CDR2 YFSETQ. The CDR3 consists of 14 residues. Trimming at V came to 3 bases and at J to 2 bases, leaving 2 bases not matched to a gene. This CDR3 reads CASSSRGVTDTQYF. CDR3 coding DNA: TGCGCCAGCAGCTCGCGGGGGGTCACAGATACGCAGTATTTT. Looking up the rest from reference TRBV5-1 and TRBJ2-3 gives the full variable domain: KAGVTQTPRYLIKTRGQQVTLSCSPISGHRSVSWYQQTPGQGLQFLFEYFSETQRNKGNFPGRFSGRQFSNSRSEMNVSTLELGDSALYLCASSSRGVTDTQYFGPGTRLTVL.

The CDR3 nucleotides are TGTGCCAGCAGCAAGGGACAGGGAACGAACACTGAAGCTTTCTTT. Protein sequence: CASSKGQGTNTEAFF. V usage is TRBV11-3 and J usage is TRBJ1-1; 9 nucleotides align to TRBD1. Germline loops: CDR1 SGHNT, CDR2 YENEEA. Unmatched junction bases numbered 5, after V lost 5 bases and J lost 1 base. The length of the CDR3 is 15 residues.

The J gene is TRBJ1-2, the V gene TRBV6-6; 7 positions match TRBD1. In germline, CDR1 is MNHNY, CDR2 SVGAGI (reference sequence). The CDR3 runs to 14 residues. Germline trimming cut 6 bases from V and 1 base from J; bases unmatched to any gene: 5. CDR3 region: CASRQTGINYGYTF. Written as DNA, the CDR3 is TGTGCCAGCAGGCAGACAGGGATTAACTATGGCTACACCTTC.

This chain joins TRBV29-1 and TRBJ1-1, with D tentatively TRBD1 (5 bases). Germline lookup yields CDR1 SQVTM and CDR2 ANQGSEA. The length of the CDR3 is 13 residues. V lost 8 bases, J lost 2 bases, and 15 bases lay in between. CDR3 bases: TGCAGCACCAAAAGGGGTAGAAACACTGAAGCTTTCTTT. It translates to CSTKRGRNTEAFF.

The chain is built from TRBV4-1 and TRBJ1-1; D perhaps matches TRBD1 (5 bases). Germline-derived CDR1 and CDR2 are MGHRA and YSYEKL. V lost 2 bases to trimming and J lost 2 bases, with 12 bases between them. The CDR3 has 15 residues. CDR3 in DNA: TGCGCCAGCAGCCAAAACTTCCAGGGCAACACTGAAGCTTTCTTT. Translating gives CASSQNFQGNTEAFF.

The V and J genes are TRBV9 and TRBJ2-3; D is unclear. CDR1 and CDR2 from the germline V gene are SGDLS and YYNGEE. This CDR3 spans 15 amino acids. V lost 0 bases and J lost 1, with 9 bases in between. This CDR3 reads CASSVVPGGTDTQYF. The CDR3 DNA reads TGTGCCAGCAGCGTAGTGCCCGGAGGCACAGATACGCAGTATTTT.

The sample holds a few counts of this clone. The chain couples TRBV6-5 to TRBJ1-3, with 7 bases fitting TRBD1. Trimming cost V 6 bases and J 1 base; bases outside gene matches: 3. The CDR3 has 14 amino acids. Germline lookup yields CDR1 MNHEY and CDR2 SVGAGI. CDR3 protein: CASSRQGSGNTIYF. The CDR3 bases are TGTGCCAGCAGCCGACAGGGATCTGGAAACACCATATATTTT.

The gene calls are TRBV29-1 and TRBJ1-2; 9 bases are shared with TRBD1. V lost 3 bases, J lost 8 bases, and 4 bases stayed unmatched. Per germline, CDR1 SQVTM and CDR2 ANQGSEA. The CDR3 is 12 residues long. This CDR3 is CSVDGTGNGYTF. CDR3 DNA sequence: TGCAGCGTTGACGGGACAGGGAACGGCTACACCTTC.

The CDR3 DNA follows: TGTGCCTGGAGCGCCGCCCCCGGAGATACGCAGTATTTT. It yields the protein CAWSAAPGDTQYF. V is TRBV30 and J is TRBJ2-3; no clear D gene. Germline CDR1 GTSNPN, CDR2 SVGIG (reference sequence). Trimming left V 3 bases short and J 5 bases short, with 12 bases between. This CDR3 spans 13 amino acids.

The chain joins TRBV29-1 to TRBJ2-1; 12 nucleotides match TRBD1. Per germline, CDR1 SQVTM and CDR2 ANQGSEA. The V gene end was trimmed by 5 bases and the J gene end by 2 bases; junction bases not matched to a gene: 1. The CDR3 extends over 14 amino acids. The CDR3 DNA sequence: TGCAGCGTTCGGGACAGGGGGCCCTACAATGAGCAGTTCTTC. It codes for CSVRDRGPYNEQFF.

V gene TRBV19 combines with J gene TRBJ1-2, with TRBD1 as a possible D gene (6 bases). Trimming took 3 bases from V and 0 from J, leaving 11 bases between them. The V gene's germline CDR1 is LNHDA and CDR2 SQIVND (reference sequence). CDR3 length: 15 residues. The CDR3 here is CASSMGQGPNYGYTF. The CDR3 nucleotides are TGTGCCAGTAGTATGGGCCAGGGGCCTAACTATGGCTACACCTTC.